Listed below are T cell receptor beta chains from one sample, sequenced in a study of blood T cells in healthy people across ages. Each CDR3 protein is one row after TCRdb ran MiXCR on the 5' RACE reads. The sample has approximately 780,000 distinct CDR3 sequences, roughly 25% seen once; the top ten hold about 3%. The same data also went into a second study, on T cells of mothers and their children.

Source material: blood. Receptors were obtained from a boy younger than 18 in good health. CDR3s include the opening cysteine and the closing phenylalanine or tryptophan. The D gene is left open where the match is weak. Clone sizes are given selectively: once, few, many, or a class where the clone is expanded.

d_gene: TRBD1; j_gene: TRBJ1-1; abundance: few; v_gene: TRBV27; CDR3aa: CASSFRTGGITEAFF; CDR3nt: TGTGCCAGCAGTTTCAGGACAGGGGGCATCACTGAAGCTTTCTTT
d_gene: -; j_gene: TRBJ2-1; abundance: -; v_gene: TRBV5-1; CDR3aa: CASKEAGSYNEQFF; CDR3nt: TGCGCCAGCAAGGAGGCGGGATCCTACAATGAGCAGTTCTTC
d_gene: -; j_gene: TRBJ2-2; abundance: few; v_gene: TRBV7-3; CDR3aa: CASSPYGGELFF; CDR3nt: TGTGCCAGCAGCCCCTATGGCGGGGAGCTGTTTTTT
d_gene: -; j_gene: TRBJ2-4; abundance: -; v_gene: TRBV6-5; CDR3aa: CASSYSASAAKNIQYF; CDR3nt: TGTGCCAGCAGTTACTCGGCGTCAGCGGCCAAAAACATTCAGTACTTC
d_gene: -; j_gene: TRBJ1-2; abundance: few; v_gene: TRBV2; CDR3aa: CASSGDNDYGYTF; CDR3nt: TGTGCCAGCAGTGGGGACAACGACTATGGCTACACCTTC
d_gene: -; j_gene: TRBJ1-6; abundance: -; v_gene: TRBV5-5; CDR3aa: CASSADRYSPLHF; CDR3nt: TGTGCCAGCAGCGCGGATCGGTATTCACCCCTCCACTTT
d_gene: TRBD2; j_gene: TRBJ2-7; abundance: many; v_gene: TRBV20-1; CDR3aa: CSARGEGYEQYF; CDR3nt: TGCAGTGCTAGAGGGGAGGGCTACGAGCAGTACTTC
d_gene: TRBD1; j_gene: TRBJ1-1; abundance: -; v_gene: TRBV7-2; CDR3aa: CASSLEGQDSLTLKAFF; CDR3nt: TGTGCCAGCAGCTTAGAAGGACAGGACTCTCTAACACTGAAAGCTTTCTTT
d_gene: -; j_gene: TRBJ2-1; abundance: -; v_gene: TRBV3-1; CDR3aa: CASSQDNGSPEQFF; CDR3nt: TGTGCCAGCAGCCAAGATAACGGCTCTCCTGAGCAGTTCTTC
d_gene: -; j_gene: TRBJ2-2; abundance: many; v_gene: TRBV7-9; CDR3aa: CASSPDRDTGELFF; CDR3nt: TGTGCCAGCAGCCCGGACAGAGACACCGGGGAGCTGTTTTTT
d_gene: -; j_gene: TRBJ2-7; abundance: few; v_gene: TRBV10-3; CDR3aa: CAISESGQSYEQYF; CDR3nt: TGTGCCATCAGTGAGTCCGGACAGTCCTACGAGCAGTACTTC
d_gene: -; j_gene: TRBJ2-3; abundance: few; v_gene: TRBV20-1; CDR3aa: CSAKGGGPDTQYF; CDR3nt: TGCAGTGCTAAGGGGGGGGGCCCAGATACGCAGTATTTT
d_gene: TRBD1; j_gene: TRBJ2-6; abundance: -; v_gene: TRBV12-3/TRBV12-4; CDR3aa: CASSLRQGASSGANVLTF; CDR3nt: TGTGCCAGCAGTTTAAGACAGGGGGCCTCCTCTGGGGCCAACGTCCTGACTTTC
d_gene: TRBD2; j_gene: TRBJ2-1; abundance: -; v_gene: TRBV24-1; CDR3aa: CATSGAAGDNEQFF; CDR3nt: TGTGCCACCAGTGGCGCGGCGGGGGACAATGAGCAGTTCTTC
d_gene: -; j_gene: TRBJ2-1; abundance: -; v_gene: TRBV20-1; CDR3aa: CSANDIGTYSYNEQFF; CDR3nt: TGCAGTGCTAATGATATTGGGACCTACTCCTACAATGAGCAGTTCTTC
d_gene: TRBD1; j_gene: TRBJ1-2; abundance: few; v_gene: TRBV29-1; CDR3aa: CSVFSQGDGYTF; CDR3nt: TGCAGCGTTTTCTCACAGGGGGATGGCTACACCTTC
d_gene: -; j_gene: TRBJ1-4; abundance: -; v_gene: TRBV9; CDR3aa: CASSVEGSGEKLFF; CDR3nt: TGTGCCAGCAGCGTAGAAGGGAGTGGGGAAAAACTGTTTTTT
d_gene: -; j_gene: TRBJ2-7; abundance: few; v_gene: TRBV7-6; CDR3aa: CASSPERHAGEQYF; CDR3nt: TGTGCCAGCAGCCCAGAGAGACATGCCGGCGAGCAGTACTTC
d_gene: -; j_gene: TRBJ2-7; abundance: -; v_gene: TRBV12-3/TRBV12-4; CDR3aa: CASRLSRGREQYF; CDR3nt: TGTGCCAGCAGGCTCAGTAGGGGACGCGAGCAGTACTTC
d_gene: -; j_gene: TRBJ1-3; abundance: few; v_gene: TRBV7-9; CDR3aa: CASSLAGLGNTIYF; CDR3nt: TGTGCCAGCAGCTTAGCTGGTTTGGGGAACACCATATATTTT
d_gene: -; j_gene: TRBJ1-1; abundance: -; v_gene: TRBV20-1; CDR3aa: CSASRGNMNTEAFF; CDR3nt: TGCAGTGCTAGCCGTGGGAATATGAACACTGAAGCTTTCTTT
d_gene: -; j_gene: TRBJ1-1; abundance: -; v_gene: TRBV27; CDR3aa: CASSSGQKAFF; CDR3nt: TGTGCCAGCAGTTCCGGACAGAAAGCTTTCTTT
d_gene: -; j_gene: TRBJ1-1; abundance: few; v_gene: TRBV21-1; CDR3aa: CASSNQDRGRTEAFF; CDR3nt: TGTGCCAGCAGCAACCAGGACAGGGGGCGCACTGAAGCTTTCTTT
d_gene: TRBD1; j_gene: TRBJ2-3; abundance: -; v_gene: TRBV18; CDR3aa: CASSPPRTGSRTDTQYF; CDR3nt: TGTGCCAGCTCACCACCGAGGACAGGGTCTCGGACAGATACGCAGTATTTT
d_gene: -; j_gene: TRBJ2-3; abundance: few; v_gene: TRBV3-1; CDR3aa: CASSQGRTAGIDTQYF; CDR3nt: TGTGCCAGCAGCCAAGGAAGGACCGCTGGAATTGATACGCAGTATTTT
d_gene: -; j_gene: TRBJ1-1; abundance: few; v_gene: TRBV10-2; CDR3aa: CASSEPGVTTEAFF; CDR3nt: TGCGCCAGCAGTGAGCCAGGGGTTACTACTGAAGCTTTCTTT
d_gene: -; j_gene: TRBJ2-4; abundance: few; v_gene: TRBV7-9; CDR3aa: CASSLGHGVAKNIQYF; CDR3nt: TGTGCCAGCAGCTTAGGGCATGGAGTAGCCAAAAACATTCAGTACTTC
d_gene: TRBD2; j_gene: TRBJ2-5; abundance: many; v_gene: TRBV28; CDR3aa: CASSPWTSGGKETQYF; CDR3nt: TGTGCCAGCAGTCCCTGGACTAGCGGGGGTAAAGAGACCCAGTACTTC
d_gene: -; j_gene: TRBJ1-2; abundance: few; v_gene: TRBV30; CDR3aa: CAWAGASGYTF; CDR3nt: TGTGCCTGGGCAGGTGCTTCTGGCTACACCTTC
d_gene: TRBD2; j_gene: TRBJ2-7; abundance: few; v_gene: TRBV14; CDR3aa: CASSQDLGLAGYEQYF; CDR3nt: TGTGCCAGCAGCCAAGATTTGGGACTAGCGGGGTACGAGCAGTACTTC
d_gene: -; j_gene: TRBJ2-7; abundance: few; v_gene: TRBV18; CDR3aa: CASSLTDRTHEQYF; CDR3nt: TGTGCCAGCTCACTTACAGACAGGACGCACGAGCAGTACTTC
d_gene: -; j_gene: TRBJ1-1; abundance: -; v_gene: TRBV4-1; CDR3aa: CASSFRAQDSNTEAFF; CDR3nt: TGCGCCAGCAGCTTTAGGGCCCAGGACTCGAACACTGAAGCTTTCTTT
d_gene: TRBD1; j_gene: TRBJ2-1; abundance: few; v_gene: TRBV7-2; CDR3aa: CASSFPGEGAHNEQFF; CDR3nt: TGTGCCAGCAGCTTCCCGGGCGAGGGGGCCCACAATGAGCAGTTCTTC
d_gene: TRBD2; j_gene: TRBJ2-5; abundance: few; v_gene: TRBV3-1; CDR3aa: CASSHAGTSEQETQYF; CDR3nt: TGTGCCAGCAGCCACGCCGGGACTAGCGAACAAGAGACCCAGTACTTC
d_gene: TRBD1; j_gene: TRBJ1-5; abundance: -; v_gene: TRBV12-3/TRBV12-4; CDR3aa: CASGTGNGNQPQHF; CDR3nt: TGTGCCAGCGGGACAGGGAATGGCAATCAGCCCCAGCATTTT
d_gene: -; j_gene: TRBJ1-2; abundance: -; v_gene: TRBV5-1; CDR3aa: CAGSVQGDANYGYTF; CDR3nt: TGCGCCGGCAGCGTACAGGGTGACGCTAACTATGGCTACACCTTC
d_gene: -; j_gene: TRBJ1-4; abundance: few; v_gene: TRBV5-1; CDR3aa: CASSDTGSTNEKLFF; CDR3nt: TGCGCCAGCAGCGATACGGGATCAACTAATGAAAAACTGTTTTTT
d_gene: -; j_gene: TRBJ2-3; abundance: -; v_gene: TRBV2; CDR3aa: CASSHGGVRTDTQYF; CDR3nt: TGTGCCAGCAGCCATGGAGGGGTCCGAACAGATACGCAGTATTTT
d_gene: -; j_gene: TRBJ2-7; abundance: few; v_gene: TRBV7-2; CDR3aa: CASSLVRGGGEQYF; CDR3nt: TGTGCCAGCAGCTTAGTCAGGGGCGGGGGCGAGCAGTACTTC
d_gene: TRBD1; j_gene: TRBJ2-3; abundance: few; v_gene: TRBV29-1; CDR3aa: CSVQLATGGTDTQYF; CDR3nt: TGCAGCGTCCAACTCGCGACAGGGGGAACAGATACGCAGTATTTT
d_gene: TRBD1; j_gene: TRBJ1-4; abundance: few; v_gene: TRBV6-5; CDR3aa: CASSLRRTGKLFF; CDR3nt: TGTGCCAGCAGTCTCCGCCGGACAGGGAAACTGTTTTTT
d_gene: TRBD2; j_gene: TRBJ2-1; abundance: once; v_gene: TRBV5-6; CDR3aa: CASSFQREIDEQFF; CDR3nt: TGTGCCAGCAGCTTCCAGCGGGAGATCGATGAGCAGTTCTTC
d_gene: TRBD1; j_gene: TRBJ2-1; abundance: few; v_gene: TRBV5-5; CDR3aa: CASSLGTVHINEQFF; CDR3nt: TGTGCCAGCAGCTTAGGGACAGTGCACATAAATGAGCAGTTCTTC
d_gene: -; j_gene: TRBJ2-5; abundance: many; v_gene: TRBV4-1; CDR3aa: CASSQGVQETQYF; CDR3nt: TGCGCCAGCAGCCAAGGGGTCCAAGAGACCCAGTACTTC
d_gene: -; j_gene: TRBJ1-2; abundance: -; v_gene: TRBV6-1; CDR3aa: CASSEDETYGYTF; CDR3nt: TGTGCCAGCAGTGAAGATGAGACCTATGGCTACACCTTC
d_gene: -; j_gene: TRBJ2-5; abundance: -; v_gene: TRBV11-1; CDR3aa: CASSTSVGVETQYF; CDR3nt: TGTGCCAGCAGCACGTCGGTCGGGGTAGAGACCCAGTACTTC
d_gene: -; j_gene: TRBJ2-7; abundance: few; v_gene: TRBV3-1; CDR3aa: CASSQEVPGHYEQYF; CDR3nt: TGTGCCAGCAGCCAAGAAGTTCCGGGTCACTACGAGCAGTACTTC
d_gene: TRBD2; j_gene: TRBJ2-5; abundance: -; v_gene: TRBV27; CDR3aa: CASSRLAGDQETQYF; CDR3nt: TGTGCCAGCAGCCGACTAGCGGGGGACCAAGAGACCCAGTACTTC
d_gene: -; j_gene: TRBJ2-7; abundance: -; v_gene: TRBV29-1; CDR3aa: CSVAGQSYEQYF; CDR3nt: TGCAGCGTCGCGGGACAGTCCTACGAGCAGTACTTC
d_gene: -; j_gene: TRBJ2-4; abundance: -; v_gene: TRBV5-6; CDR3aa: CASNPGDTRAKNIQYF; CDR3nt: TGTGCCAGCAACCCGGGGGACACCCGAGCCAAAAACATTCAGTACTTC
d_gene: TRBD1; j_gene: TRBJ2-6; abundance: -; v_gene: TRBV12-3/TRBV12-4; CDR3aa: CASSRQQGAGANVLTF; CDR3nt: TGTGCCAGCAGCCGACAGCAGGGGGCTGGGGCCAACGTCCTGACTTTC
d_gene: TRBD1; j_gene: TRBJ1-2; abundance: few; v_gene: TRBV7-2; CDR3aa: CASSPGTGGLFSYTF; CDR3nt: TGTGCCAGCAGCCCAGGGACAGGGGGCCTGTTTTCCTACACCTTC
d_gene: TRBD2; j_gene: TRBJ2-5; abundance: -; v_gene: TRBV12-3/TRBV12-4; CDR3aa: CASSPLVTLAGGETQYF; CDR3nt: TGTGCCAGCAGTCCCTTAGTAACGCTAGCGGGGGGGGAGACCCAGTACTTC